What follows describes a single TCR beta chain. What antigen it recognizes has not been identified. Base qualities are missing; no much larger clone stands one base away. Patients with autoimmune disease history or receiving systemic immunosuppression were excluded from the trial. Peripheral blood for TCR sequencing was collected from all dose cohorts at baseline, on cycle 4 day 1, and on cycle 7 day 1. Samples came from an open-label, multicenter, first-in-human phase I dose-escalation trial of ivuxolimab. Adults with locally advanced or metastatic head and neck squamous cell, hepatocellular, melanoma or renal cell carcinoma were enrolled in the trial. Before TCR sequencing, CD4+ T cells and CD8+ T cells were sorted from peripheral blood as separate populations. Genomic DNA was isolated from the sorted cells so that the TCRbeta CDR3 region could be sequenced. The immunoSEQ Assay was used to sequence the TCRbeta CDR3 regions. TCRdb limited this immuneACCESS table to in-frame rearrangements with V and J called. A share of clones is missing; checked studies link under half to unresolved V genes, and the rest is unexplained. This sample gives tens of thousands of clones in total; around 90% of them show up just once. Clones ranked in the top ten supply 1.3% of the sample.

This record comes from a study of OX40 agonist ivuxolimab in advanced cancers. Regarding the study in general: Ivuxolimab was a fully human IgG2 agonistic monoclonal antibody targeting the costimulatory receptor OX40 (CD134). Partial responses occurred in three dose-escalation patients: two with cutaneous melanoma and one with hepatocellular carcinoma. Peripheral TCRbeta sequencing was intended to test whether TCR sequence diversity was altered and clonal T-cell expansion was caused by ivuxolimab. In the dose-escalation cohort, roughly four fifths of patients were male, and the mean age was around 60 years, with a range of 23 to 79. Patients were allowed to have had prior anti-PD-1, anti-PD-L1 or anti-CTLA-4 therapy, and roughly 40% of the dose-escalation patients had previously received checkpoint inhibitors. The paper describes the monotherapy dose-escalation part (N of about 50 patients) of the phase I trial of ivuxolimab. Among the roughly 54 dose-escalation patients, about 19 had hepatocellular carcinoma, roughly 15 melanoma, 9 renal cell carcinoma and 9 head and neck cancer. Intravenous ivuxolimab was administered to patients every 2 weeks at six dose levels: 0.01, 0.1, 0.3, 1.5, 3 and 10 mg/kg. The full study reports these points: Partial responders in the 0.1-3.0 mg/kg groups had among the lowest normalized peripheral clonal expansion, especially among CD8+ T cells. On average, CD8+ T cells showed more expanded clones than CD4+ T cells after ivuxolimab. Low levels of normalized T-cell clonal expansion were also shown by some nonresponding patients. The antigen specificity of the clonally expanded peripheral T cells was not determined. Clonal expansion of both CD4+ and CD8+ blood T cells was observed from baseline to week 6 at doses 0.1 to 3.0 mg/kg.

The clonotype originates from an adult with an advanced solid tumor such as melanoma, head and neck, liver or kidney cancer. The specimen was CD4+ or CD8+ T cells sorted from blood, collected in a trial of the OX40 agonist ivuxolimab.

This receptor carries the CDR3 CASSLNRGHETQYF. The DNA sequence reads TGTGCCAGCAGTTTGAACAGGGGGCACGAGACCCAGTACTTC. The chain is made from TRBV28 and TRBJ2-5, with 9 bases in between that match TRBD1. The germline V gene specifies MDHEN as CDR1 and SYDVKM as CDR2. Including cysteine and phenylalanine, the CDR3 has 14 amino acids. The entry retains the CDR3 DNA only, 42 bases that are in frame from base 1. The V end gives up 3 bases and the J end 5 bases, leaving 4 bases in the junction not matched to a gene.